This T cell receptor (beta chain) was documented in a study of T cell changes during pregnancy in multiple sclerosis (dated by TCRdb to 2018 to 2020). About the full investigation: Changes in the T cell repertoire over the course of pregnancy were examined in this study in women with multiple sclerosis.

Library method: the immunoSEQ multiplex PCR assay. TCRdb took over this immuneACCESS table, retaining in-frame rearrangements with V and J assigned. Such tables are incomplete; in checked studies, under half of the missing clones stem from an unresolved V gene, and the remainder is unexplained. The sample profile shows 10,000 to 15,000 clones; 85% to 95% of them were found once. Approximately 0.3% of the sample lies in the top ten. Inclusive of the bounding cysteine and phenylalanine, the CDR3 is 16 residues long. Solely the CDR3 DNA is kept, with 48 bases framed from the first base. Based on the germline V gene, the CDR1 and CDR2 sequences are SGHRS and YFSETQ. Unmatched junction bases come to 8, with V trimmed by 1 base and J by 4 bases. Concerning this clone itself: Which antigen it targets is not known. The record has no base qualities; no much larger clone is one base away.

The receptor's source is a female donor with multiple sclerosis, enrolled in a pregnancy study. Sample: CD4+ T cells from peripheral blood mononuclear cells, taken before pregnancy. The sequence joins TRBV5-1 to TRBJ2-3, with 8 bases matching TRBD1. The base sequence is TGCGCCAGCAGCTTGAATTACAGGGGGGCAGCAGATACGCAGTATTTT. It codes for CASSLNYRGAADTQYF.